This T cell receptor (beta chain) was obtained from a study of identical twins. TCRdb analysed the 5' RACE reads with MiXCR anew, one entry per CDR3 protein. Of about 220,000 distinct CDR3 sequences in the sample, around 8% were seen once. The CDR3 extends over 17 amino acids. CDR1 is SGHTA and CDR2 is FQGNSA in the germline V gene. V lost 6 bases, J lost 2 bases, and 10 bases stayed unmatched. This sample was shared with a second study, whose subject was yellow fever vaccine responses in identical twins.

Sequenced sample: memory (CD45RO+) T cells sorted from blood. This clonotype was sampled from a woman between 18 and 30 years old in good health. This chain links TRBV7-2 with TRBJ2-2, with 9 positions matching TRBD2. The CDR3 reads CASRPRDSGRNTGELFF. In nucleotides, the CDR3 is TGTGCCAGCAGACCTAGGGATAGCGGGAGAAACACCGGGGAGCTGTTTTTT.